These 24 T cell receptor beta chains were sequenced from one sample in a study of OX40 agonist ivuxolimab in advanced cancers. Sequencing used immunoSEQ multiplex PCR; TCRdb keeps in-frame clones, though not all of them. Of 50,000 to 75,000 clones detected, 70% to 90% appear once; the ten largest clones hold around 0.37%. This sample comprised CD4+ or CD8+ T cells sorted from blood, obtained in a trial of the OX40 agonist ivuxolimab. These receptors all come from an adult with an advanced solid tumor such as melanoma, head and neck, liver or kidney cancer.

The count of this clone is one. V is TRBV6-5 and J is TRBJ2-3; TRBD1 or TRBD2 may be the D gene (5 bases each). Germline V CDR1 and CDR2: MNHEY, SVGAGI. The CDR3 has 16 residues. Trimming removed 2 bases from V and 3 bases from J, with 15 bases in between. The CDR3 protein is CASSYTGTGSTDTQYF. The DNA of the CDR3 is TGTGCCAGCAGTTACACGGGGACGGGATCAACAGATACGCAGTATTTT.

The gene calls are TRBV9 and TRBJ2-1; 9 bases match TRBD2. Looked up from germline, CDR1 is SGDLS and CDR2 is YYNGEE. V lost 0 bases, J lost 7 bases, and 8 bases stayed unmatched. The CDR3 loop spans 16 amino acids. The CDR3 DNA is TGTGCCAGCAGCGTAGCTCCCGGGACTAGCCTAAATGAGCAGTTCTTC. As protein: CASSVAPGTSLNEQFF.

The V and J genes are TRBV18 and TRBJ2-3; D is ambiguous. Germline V gene data show CDR1 as KGHSH and CDR2 as LQKENI. V lost 2 bases and J lost 6, with 9 bases in between. The CDR3 contains 13 residues. CDR3 nucleotide sequence: TGTGCCAGCTCACCAGGCCCCGGGGATACGCAGTATTTT. Its translation is CASSPGPGDTQYF.

The rearrangement uses TRBV30 and TRBJ2-2; D is possibly TRBD1 or TRBD2 (5 bases each). CDR1 and CDR2 from the germline V gene are GTSNPN and SVGIG (reference sequence). This CDR3 is 15 amino acids long. Trimming removed 6 bases at V and 4 bases at J, with 18 bases between. CDR3 region: CACRGAGKGTGELFF. The CDR3 bases are TGTGCCTGCCGAGGGGCAGGGAAGGGCACCGGGGAGCTGTTTTTT.

The rearrangement links TRBV30 to TRBJ1-4; 7 positions agree with TRBD1. Germline trimming cut 4 bases from V and 4 bases from J; bases unmatched to any gene: 9. Germline loops: CDR1 GTSNPN, CDR2 SVGIG (reference sequence). This CDR3 spans 15 amino acids. As DNA, the CDR3 is TGTGCCTGGACTTTAAAGACAGGGCTTAATGAAAAACTGTTTTTT. Residues: CAWTLKTGLNEKLFF.

V gene TRBV11-2 combines with J gene TRBJ2-3; TRBD1 matches at 9 bases. The CDR3 consists of 17 residues. Trimming took 2 bases from V and 1 from J; bases not matched to a gene: 7. Germline V gene sequence: CDR1 SGHAT, CDR2 FQNNGV. CDR3 sequence (DNA): TGTGCCAGCAGCTTACCCGGGACAGGGCTCGGCACAGATACGCAGTATTTT. It codes for CASSLPGTGLGTDTQYF.

The J gene is TRBJ2-1, the V gene TRBV6-5; perhaps TRBD2 as D (6 bases). There are 13 residues in the CDR3. CDR1 MNHEY and CDR2 SVGAGI come from the germline V gene. The V end lost 10 bases, the J end lost 1 base, and 11 bases lay between the germline ends. The CDR3 nucleotides are TGTGCCACAACCGGGACTTCCTACAATGAGCAGTTCTTC. Translation: CATTGTSYNEQFF.

The chain links TRBV6-5 to TRBJ1-1, with a possible D match to TRBD1 (6 bases). V was clipped by 6 bases and J by 5 bases, with 16 bases between them. Germline lookup yields CDR1 MNHEY and CDR2 SVGAGI. The CDR3 consists of 14 residues. The CDR3 DNA reads TGTGCCAGCAGCCCCCGGGACACGGGAACTGAAGCTTTCTTT. This gives the protein CASSPRDTGTEAFF.

The chain joins TRBV4-1 to TRBJ2-1; D is possibly TRBD1 (5 bases). The germline V gene has CDR1 MGHRA and CDR2 YSYEKL. This CDR3 is built from 15 residues. Trimming stripped 4 bases from V and 1 base from J, with 11 bases between. The CDR3 DNA sequence: TGCGCCAGCAGCCTCCAGGGTGGGTCCTACAATGAGCAGTTCTTC. It encodes CASSLQGGSYNEQFF.

The chain links TRBV10-3 to TRBJ2-7; D is unclear. Trimming removed 3 bases from V and 0 bases from J, with 9 bases in between. Germline lookup yields CDR1 ENHRY and CDR2 SYGVKD. This CDR3 spans 14 amino acids. The CDR3 sequence: CAISDPPGSYEQYF. CDR3 in DNA: TGTGCCATCAGTGACCCCCCCGGCTCCTACGAGCAGTACTTC.

The CDR3 loop is CASSQGPPGSPGTQYF. The CDR3 region has the DNA TGCGCCAGCAGCCAAGGCCCTCCCGGGAGCCCTGGTACGCAGTATTTT. The chain is built from TRBV4-1 and TRBJ2-3; D possibly corresponds to TRBD2 (6 bases). CDR3 length: 16 residues. The germline gives CDR1 MGHRA, CDR2 YSYEKL. Trimming left V 1 base short and J 8 bases short, with 19 bases between.

This clone was counted between two and nine times. The V gene is TRBV6-5, the J gene TRBJ2-2; D is undetermined. From germline, CDR1 is MNHEY and CDR2 SVGAGI. The CDR3 consists of 12 residues. V lost 5 bases and J lost 2, with 3 bases in between. The CDR3 here is CASSQNTGELFF. CDR3 nucleotides: TGTGCCAGCAGTCAAAACACCGGGGAGCTGTTTTTT.

The chain is built from TRBV6-5 and TRBJ1-2; maybe TRBD1 (5 bases). V shed 7 bases and J shed 0 bases, with 15 bases lying between them. The CDR3 has 15 residues. Germline V lookup: CDR1 MNHEY, CDR2 SVGAGI. The CDR3 nucleotides are TGTGCCAGCACGCCCGACAGACTCACTAACTATGGCTACACCTTC. Protein: CASTPDRLTNYGYTF.

The chain links TRBV5-8 to TRBJ1-4, with 9 bases identical to TRBD1. Germline lookup yields CDR1 SGHTS and CDR2 YDEGEE. V lost 1 base and J lost 5; bases outside the gene matches: 3. This CDR3 has 15 amino acids. CDR3 sequence: CASSLLGTGNEKLFF. The CDR3, as DNA: TGTGCCAGCAGCTTGCTGGGGACAGGGAATGAAAAACTGTTTTTT.

The chain has TRBV30 and TRBJ2-2; D gene uncertain. The V gene's germline CDR1 is GTSNPN and CDR2 SVGIG (reference sequence). Deletions cut 3 bases from V and 4 bases from J, with 12 bases between. The CDR3 covers 14 residues. Written as DNA, the CDR3 is TGTGCCTGGAGAGCAGGCGTACTCACCGGGGAGCTGTTTTTT. Translated: CAWRAGVLTGELFF.

The chain uses TRBV7-9 and TRBJ1-2; the D gene is possibly TRBD1 (6 bases). The CDR3 has 14 amino acids. The V gene's germline CDR1 is SEHNR and CDR2 FQNEAQ (reference sequence). V lost 4 bases and J 6 bases, leaving 15 bases between the germline ends. The CDR3 sequence is CASSYLGGQDGYTF. CDR3 in DNA: TGTGCCAGCAGCTATCTGGGGGGCCAGGATGGCTACACCTTC.

The chain is built from TRBV10-2 and TRBJ1-2; D is uncertain. This CDR3 region has 13 residues. Trimming removed 8 bases from V and 3 bases from J, with 13 bases in between. Germline loops: CDR1 WSHSY, CDR2 SAAADI. The CDR3 DNA follows: TGCGCCAGCTCTGCAATCCTTGACTATGGCTACACCTTC. It encodes CASSAILDYGYTF.

This chain uses TRBV4-3 with TRBJ1-4, with 8 bases matching TRBD1. Losses at the gene ends were 0 bases for V and 6 bases for J; bases not matched to a gene: 3. The CDR3 consists of 15 residues. CDR1 LGHNA and CDR2 YSLEER come from the germline V gene. The CDR3: CASSQEGQGHEKLFF. The CDR3 DNA reads as TGCGCCAGCAGCCAAGAAGGACAGGGCCATGAAAAACTGTTTTTT.

V gene TRBV6-5 combines with J gene TRBJ2-7, with D possibly matching TRBD2 (5 bases). CDR1 is MNHEY and CDR2 is SVGAGI in the germline V gene. V was shortened by 6 bases and J by 0 bases, with 12 bases between the two germline ends. This CDR3 region has 14 residues. CDR3 DNA sequence: TGTGCCAGCAGGATCGGGGAAGGCTCCTACGAGCAGTACTTC. This gives the protein CASRIGEGSYEQYF.

V usage is TRBV28 and J usage is TRBJ1-2; TRBD1 aligns across 11 bases. The CDR3 is 16 residues long. In germline, CDR1 is MDHEN, CDR2 SYDVKM. Trimming removed 6 bases from V and 5 bases from J; junction bases left unmatched: 11. Here the CDR3 reads CASSQDRGPHPYGYTF. DNA of the CDR3: TGTGCCAGCAGCCAGGACAGGGGGCCACATCCTTATGGCTACACCTTC.

The chain recombines TRBV18 with TRBJ2-7; D remains ambiguous. The V gene lost 3 bases and the J gene lost 1 base, with 10 bases spanning the gap. The CDR3 has 14 amino acids. Germline V gene lookup returns CDR1 KGHSH and CDR2 LQKENI. The CDR3 DNA follows: TGTGCCAGCTCACCTTCTTACGGATCCTACGAGCAGTACTTC. Protein sequence: CASSPSYGSYEQYF.

This chain connects TRBV7-9 to TRBJ1-4, with D unresolved. Trimming took off 2 bases at V and 8 bases at J, with 18 bases between the two ends. The CDR3 extends over 16 amino acids. From germline, CDR1 is SEHNR and CDR2 FQNEAQ (reference sequence). The CDR3 nucleotides read TGTGCCAGCAGCTTAAAACGCGGAACGGAGGAGGAAAAACTGTTTTTT. This codes for CASSLKRGTEEEKLFF.

In this sample, this clone turned up once. V gene TRBV6-5 combines with J gene TRBJ1-6; tentative D call: TRBD1 (5 bases). Trimming took 6 bases from V and 7 from J, leaving 7 bases between them. From germline, CDR1 is MNHEY and CDR2 SVGAGI. The CDR3 is 12 residues long. CDR3 loop: CASSRQNSPLHF. CDR3 nucleotide sequence: TGTGCCAGCAGCCGACAGAATTCACCCCTCCACTTT.

This clone has just a few counts. The chain is built from TRBV6-5 and TRBJ2-7, with D possibly being TRBD2 (6 bases). The V end was cut by 6 bases, the J end by 4 bases, with 10 bases between. The CDR3 extends over 12 amino acids. Germline assignment: CDR1 MNHEY and CDR2 SVGAGI. CDR3 sequence: CASSSGLYEQYF. DNA of the CDR3: TGTGCCAGCAGCTCGGGACTTTACGAGCAGTACTTC.